Each of the 2 T cell receptor beta chains below was sequenced from the same sample in a study of low-dose radiotherapy and immunotherapy resistance in tumors. With TRAV- and TRBV-specific primers, first-strand cDNA was made, covering the alpha and beta chains. TCR amplification involved about 20 PCR cycles with a constant-region primer and V-primer adapter. TCRdb called the reads again in MiXCR, with one record for every CDR3 protein. There are 15,000 to 20,000 distinct CDR3 sequences in the sample; about 70% occur only once, and approximately 5.3% lies in the top ten. These TCRs come from a human donor with advanced metastatic prostate, ovarian, gallbladder or colorectal cancer (not recorded which). This table probably holds off-target reads from a library built for another chain.

This sequence joins TRBV10-3 and TRBJ2-5; no clear D. The V end lost 0 bases, the J end lost 4 bases, and 3 bases lay between the germline ends. Germline-derived CDR1 and CDR2 are ENHRY and SYGVKD. This CDR3 spans 12 amino acids. The CDR3 region has the DNA TGTGCCATCAGTGAGTCGGTAGAGACCCAGTACTTC. This codes for CAISESVETQYF.

The chain combines TRBV5-1 with TRBJ2-7; 7 nucleotides align to TRBD2. The trim removed 0 bases at V and 5 bases at J, leaving 11 bases unmatched. In germline, CDR1 is SGHRS, CDR2 YFSETQ. This CDR3 spans 16 amino acids. CDR3 in amino acids: CASSLGGGDLSHEQYF. For the CDR3, the DNA is TGCGCCAGCAGCTTGGGGGGGGGGGACCTCTCACACGAGCAGTACTTC.